This is a list of T cell receptor beta chains from one sample in a study of response to subunit inactivated influenza vaccine. TCRdb used MiXCR to reprocess the RT-PCR reads, holding one entry per CDR3 protein. The sample holds about 520,000 distinct CDR3 sequences, roughly 9.8% seen once. This specimen consisted of PBMCs from blood, obtained about 40 days after vaccination. Receptors were obtained from a man aged 50 or older who received an inactivated influenza vaccine. The CDR3 runs from the conserved cysteine through the conserved F or W. D genes are given only for firm matches. Where a row states a size, it is once, few, many or the class of an expanded clone; other rows omit it.

V gene,J gene,clone size,D gene,CDR3 protein,CDR3 DNA
TRBV5-1,TRBJ1-1,many,.,CASSLGDVFGEAFF,TGCGCCAGCAGCTTGGGAGACGTTTTTGGTGAAGCTTTCTTT
TRBV20-1,TRBJ2-1,many,TRBD2,CRAKTSGATNEQFF,TGCAGAGCAAAGACTAGCGGGGCGACGAATGAGCAGTTCTTC
TRBV20-1,TRBJ2-4,.,TRBD2,CSARPSGSGLAKNIQYF,TGCAGTGCTAGGCCTAGCGGGAGTGGGTTAGCCAAAAACATTCAGTACTTC
TRBV7-6,TRBJ2-1,.,.,CASSLWYNEQFF,TGTGCCAGCAGCTTATGGTACAATGAGCAGTTCTTC
TRBV7-2,TRBJ1-1,many,TRBD1,CASSLGAGGYTEAFF,TGTGCCAGCAGCTTAGGTGCAGGGGGGTACACTGAAGCTTTCTTT
TRBV6-5,TRBJ1-6,.,.,CASSYTSPLHF,TGTGCCAGCAGTTACACTTCACCCCTCCACTTT
TRBV20-1,TRBJ2-1,few,.,CSATGGRGYNEQFF,TGCAGTGCGACCGGAGGCAGGGGATACAATGAGCAGTTCTTC
TRBV11-2,TRBJ2-5,.,.,CASTSPWGAMETQYF,TGTGCCAGCACCTCCCCTTGGGGGGCCATGGAGACCCAGTACTTC
TRBV7-6,TRBJ2-7,.,.,CASSPSSDYEQYF,TGTGCCAGCAGCCCCTCTAGCGACTACGAGCAGTACTTC
TRBV6-2/TRBV6-3,TRBJ2-1,few,TRBD2,CASRRPGLAGGEQFF,TGTGCCAGCAGAAGACCGGGACTAGCGGGAGGTGAGCAGTTCTTC
TRBV7-8,TRBJ2-7,.,TRBD1,CASSLFPGQFFGEQYF,TGTGCCAGCAGCTTATTCCCGGGACAGTTCTTTGGGGAGCAGTACTTC
TRBV7-6,TRBJ1-1,few,.,CASSLTRQTTEAFF,TGTGCCAGCAGCTTAACCCGACAGACCACTGAAGCTTTCTTT
TRBV7-9,TRBJ2-2,.,TRBD1,CASSLADRADGELFF,TGTGCCAGCAGCTTAGCAGACAGGGCCGACGGGGAGCTGTTTTTT
TRBV20-1,TRBJ2-1,.,.,CSARQGIHYNEQFF,TGCAGTGCTCGGCAGGGGATCCATTACAATGAGCAGTTCTTC
TRBV12-3/TRBV12-4,TRBJ2-4,many,TRBD2,CASTGREDKNIQYF,TGTGCCAGCACCGGGCGGGAGGACAAAAACATTCAGTACTTC
TRBV6-2/TRBV6-3,TRBJ2-7,few,.,CASSPGTVKRSYEQYF,TGTGCCAGCAGTCCCGGGACCGTGAAGCGGAGTTACGAGCAGTACTTC
TRBV10-3,TRBJ2-7,.,TRBD2,CAISDLAVPYEQYF,TGTGCCATCAGTGACCTAGCGGTCCCCTACGAGCAGTACTTC
TRBV12-3/TRBV12-4,TRBJ1-5,.,.,CASSLSWTDSNQPQHF,TGTGCCAGCAGTTTATCTTGGACGGATAGCAATCAGCCCCAGCATTTT